This T cell receptor (beta chain) was captured by sequencing in a study of T cell repertoires in aging, cancer and after chemotherapy. About the study: Six age groups, ranging from 30 or younger to 70 or older, included the donors. About 10 million TCR reads made up the full dataset. Points from the study as a whole: Untreated cancer patients had significantly lower blood TCR diversity than age-matched healthy donors.

Germline loops: CDR1 MNHEY, CDR2 SMNVEV (reference sequence). This CDR3 spans 16 amino acids. Peripheral blood genomic DNA, not sorted cells or RNA, was the template. Rearranged V-D-J TRB sequences were amplified with a mixed TRB-A/B primer pool. MiXCR, run by TCRdb on the multiplex PCR reads, gives a single entry per CDR3 protein. This sample has 5,500 to 7,000 distinct CDR3 sequences, with 30% found just once. Regarding this clonotype: Its antigen is not identified. A much larger clone lies one base from this, so it may be a read error.

The V gene is TRBV27, the J gene TRBJ2-6; possible D gene TRBD1, 6 bases. The receptor was derived from a human donor with a blood cancer. The sample consisted of blood. The CDR3 is CASSSGHPSRANVLTF. The CDR3 nucleotides are TGTGCCAGCAGTTCGGGACACCCCTCTAGGGCCAACGTCCTGACTTTC.